Below are 27 T cell receptor beta chains sequenced from a single sample in a study of CD8+ T cells in alopecia areata. The authors extracted RNA and reverse transcribed it into cDNA as the sequencing template. Profiling relied on immunoSEQ multiplex PCR, and the TCRdb table lists in-frame clones only, not all of them. Here the sample spans 200,000 or so clones, nearly 60% being singletons. This sample's treatment: oral pan-JAK inhibitor, 5-10 mg twice daily. The source material was CD4+ T cells sorted from blood, sampled at week 24, from a patient treated with tofacitinib. The receptors were gathered from a human donor with alopecia areata.

This clone showed up just once. V and J are TRBV6-5 and TRBJ2-1; TRBD1 matches 11 bases. CDR1 and CDR2 from the germline V gene are MNHEY and SVGAGI. The CDR3 runs 16 residues. J was trimmed by 7 bases and V by 4 bases; bases with no gene match: 9. The CDR3, as DNA: TGTGCCAGCAGTTCCCCGCGGGGACAGGGGGAAAATGAGCAGTTCTTC. This translates into CASSSPRGQGENEQFF.

This clone was recorded a few times. The V and J genes are TRBV6-5 and TRBJ2-7; D is tentatively TRBD1 or TRBD2 (5 bases each). V lost 5 bases and J lost 0, with 11 bases in between. From germline, CDR1 is MNHEY and CDR2 SVGAGI. This CDR3 has 14 residues. The CDR3 loop is CASSHRDGSYEQYF. CDR3 nucleotide sequence: TGTGCCAGCAGTCACCGGGACGGCTCCTACGAGCAGTACTTC.

V and J are TRBV7-9 and TRBJ1-1; TRBD1 might be the D (5 bases). Trimming removed 2 bases from V and 5 bases from J, with 15 bases in between. The CDR3 sequence is 15 residues long. CDR1 SEHNR and CDR2 FQNEAQ come from the germline V gene (reference sequence). The CDR3: CASSLSRALATEAFF. CDR3 bases: TGTGCCAGCAGCTTAAGCAGGGCCCTCGCGACTGAAGCTTTCTTT.

The genes are TRBV30 and TRBJ2-3; D unresolved. Trimming pared 2 bases from V and 0 bases from J, leaving 6 bases between. Germline-derived CDR1 and CDR2 are GTSNPN and SVGIG (reference sequence). The CDR3 runs 13 residues. The CDR3 here is CAWSLLSTDTQYF. In nucleotides, the CDR3 is TGTGCCTGGAGTCTGTTGAGCACAGATACGCAGTATTTT.

The chain couples TRBV9 to TRBJ1-1; D not certain. The CDR3 extends over 14 amino acids. Germline V gene lookup returns CDR1 SGDLS and CDR2 YYNGEE. Trimming shortened V by 4 bases and J by 6 bases, and 16 bases separated the two germline ends. In nucleotides, the CDR3 is TGTGCCAGCAGCAAGACACCGGAGGTGGCTGAAGCTTTCTTT. Amino acids: CASSKTPEVAEAFF.

The V call is TRBV29-1, the J call TRBJ1-1; 7 bases are shared with TRBD1. Germline trimming cut 0 bases from V and 6 bases from J; bases unmatched to any gene: 4. Germline V CDR1 and CDR2: SQVTM, ANQGSEA. The CDR3 totals 13 residues. This CDR3 is CSVEERGPAEAFF. For the CDR3, the DNA is TGCAGCGTTGAAGAAAGGGGGCCGGCTGAAGCTTTCTTT.

This clone was observed a few times. The rearrangement uses TRBV20-1 and TRBJ1-2, with D tentatively TRBD1 (5 bases). The CDR3 is 11 residues long. Germline assignment: CDR1 DFQATT and CDR2 SNEGSKA (reference sequence). CDR3: CRVRVNYGYTF. The DNA of the CDR3 is TGCAGAGTCAGGGTTAACTATGGCTACACCTTC.

This clone was counted a few times. The chain is built from TRBV6-5 and TRBJ2-1; D gene uncertain. The germline V gene encodes CDR1 MNHEY and CDR2 SVGAGI. This CDR3 is 13 amino acids long. V gave up 5 bases and J gave up 5 bases, with 10 bases separating them. CDR3 in DNA: TGTGCCAGCAGTCCCTTGGTTGACAATGAGCAGTTCTTC. This codes for CASSPLVDNEQFF.

This clone has just a few counts. The chain combines TRBV7-2 with TRBJ1-5; TRBD1 matches 9 bases. The CDR3 runs to 15 residues. Germline lookup yields CDR1 SGHTA and CDR2 FQGNSA. V trimming: 2 bases; J trimming: 4 bases; junction bases outside the gene matches: 3. The CDR3 loop is CASSLYRGPNQPQHF. CDR3 in DNA: TGTGCCAGCAGCTTATACAGGGGGCCTAATCAGCCCCAGCATTTT.

This chain uses TRBV18 with TRBJ1-2; D is possibly TRBD1 (6 bases). V lost 3 bases to trimming and J lost 0 bases, with 11 bases between them. Germline-derived CDR1 and CDR2 are KGHSH and LQKENI. The CDR3 runs 15 residues. CDR3 DNA: TGTGCCAGCTCACCTTCTACAGGGCCTAACTATGGCTACACCTTC. This codes for CASSPSTGPNYGYTF. The variable domain in full, completed from reference TRBV18 and TRBJ1-2, reads NAGVMQNPRHLVRRRGQEARLRCSPMKGHSHVYWYRQLPEEGLKFMVYLQKENIIDESGMPKERFSAEFPKEGPSILRIQQVVRGDSAAYFCASSPSTGPNYGYTFGSGTRLTVV.

A note on this clone: At one end, the junction sequence differs from germline, possibly due to a read error. The rearrangement uses TRBV2 and TRBJ2-2; TRBD2 agrees at 7 bases. This CDR3 spans 16 amino acids. Germline V gene data show CDR1 as SNHLY and CDR2 as FYNNEI. The CDR3 region has the DNA TGTGCCAGCAGAGAAGCGGGGCGTAGGAACACCGGGGAGCTGTTTTTT. Translating it yields CASREAGRRNTGELFF.

The rearrangement joins TRBV7-3 to TRBJ1-2, with D perhaps matching TRBD1 (5 bases). The V end lost 3 bases, the J end lost 2 bases, and 13 bases lay between the germline ends. The length of the CDR3 is 15 residues. In germline, CDR1 is SGHTA, CDR2 FQGTGA. CDR3 region: CASSFSPTENYGYTF. DNA of the CDR3: TGTGCCAGCAGCTTTTCCCCGACAGAGAACTATGGCTACACCTTC. Combining the CDR3 with reference TRBV7-3 and TRBJ1-2 gives the whole variable domain GAGVSQTPSNKVTEKGKYVELRCDPISGHTALYWYRQSLGQGPEFLIYFQGTGAADDSGLPNDRFFAVRPEGSVSTLKIQRTERGDSAVYLCASSFSPTENYGYTFGSGTRLTVV.

This chain links TRBV4-3 with TRBJ1-1; no firm D call. Trimming shortened V by 2 bases and J by 4 bases, and 8 bases separated the two germline ends. CDR3 length: 13 residues. Germline CDR1 reads LGHNA; CDR2 reads YSLEER. CDR3 in amino acids: CASSQRWATEAFF. Here the CDR3 DNA reads TGCGCCAGCAGCCAACGTTGGGCCACTGAAGCTTTCTTT.

The V and J genes are TRBV25-1 and TRBJ1-6, with a tentative D call TRBD1 (5 bases). CDR1 MGHDK and CDR2 SYGVNS come from the germline V gene. The CDR3 contains 13 residues. Trimming left V 4 bases short and J 10 bases short, with 11 bases between. CDR3 amino acids: CASSVIRESPLHF. The CDR3 bases are TGTGCCAGCAGTGTGATCAGGGAGTCACCCCTCCACTTT.

This clone has only a few counts. V usage is TRBV4-1 and J usage is TRBJ1-1, with TRBD1 identical over 7 bases. There are 13 residues in the CDR3. V shed 4 bases, J shed 1 base, and the junction held 0 bases outside the gene matches. Germline CDR1 is MGHRA and CDR2 is YSYEKL. The chain's CDR3 is CASSRQGNTEAFF. The CDR3 DNA sequence: TGCGCCAGCAGCCGACAGGGGAACACTGAAGCTTTCTTT.

V and J are TRBV2 and TRBJ1-4; D possibly corresponds to TRBD1 (6 bases). CDR3 length: 12 amino acids. V lost 3 bases to trimming and J lost 8 bases, with 7 bases between them. The germline V gene encodes CDR1 SNHLY and CDR2 FYNNEI. The CDR3 protein is CASSDRGEKLFF. CDR3 in DNA: TGTGCCAGCAGTGACAGGGGAGAAAAACTGTTTTTT.

The genes are TRBV4-3 and TRBJ2-1; the match to TRBD2 covers 9 bases. The V gene end was trimmed by 0 bases and the J gene end by 8 bases; junction bases not matched to a gene: 11. Germline CDR1 is LGHNA and CDR2 is YSLEER. The CDR3 covers 17 residues. CDR3: CASSQDLRASGTYEQFF. The DNA of the CDR3 is TGCGCCAGCAGCCAAGATTTGCGGGCTAGCGGGACATATGAGCAGTTCTTC.

The J gene is TRBJ1-5, the V gene TRBV19; 11 bases are shared with TRBD1. V lost 5 bases, J lost 6 bases, and 0 bases stayed unmatched. CDR3 length: 13 residues. CDR1 is LNHDA and CDR2 is SQIVND in the germline V gene (reference sequence). The CDR3 coding sequence is TGTGCCAGTAGTGGGACAGGGGGTCAGCCCCAGCATTTT. Translating gives CASSGTGGQPQHF.

This clone showed up just once. The gene calls are TRBV2 and TRBJ1-2; no definite D call. The CDR3 has 16 amino acids. Germline V lookup: CDR1 SNHLY, CDR2 FYNNEI. Deletions cut 2 bases from V and 4 bases from J, with 17 bases between. DNA of the CDR3: TGTGCCAGCAGTGAACAACAAGTCTTCTATGGCTATGGCTACACCTTC. Translating it yields CASSEQQVFYGYGYTF.

The CDR3 sequence: CAISESEAVTGELFF. DNA for the CDR3: TGTGCCATCAGTGAGTCGGAGGCTGTCACCGGGGAGCTGTTTTTT. The V and J genes are TRBV10-3 and TRBJ2-2; perhaps TRBD2 as D (5 bases). Germline V gene data show CDR1 as ENHRY and CDR2 as SYGVKD. This CDR3 region has 15 residues. Trimming stripped 0 bases from V and 4 bases from J, with 9 bases between.

The gene calls are TRBV4-3 and TRBJ2-5; the D is unclear. Between the trimmed V and J ends, which lost 0 bases and 2 bases, there was a span of 10 bases. Germline V gene data show CDR1 as LGHNA and CDR2 as YSLEER. The CDR3 spans 15 residues. The CDR3 region is CASSQEGKRQETQYF. DNA of the CDR3: TGCGCCAGCAGCCAAGAGGGGAAAAGACAAGAGACCCAGTACTTC.

This clone was picked up a small number of times. The V and J genes are TRBV19 and TRBJ1-5; D is unclear. Trimming took 4 bases from V and 3 from J, leaving 7 bases between them. The CDR3 consists of 13 residues. Germline V CDR1 and CDR2: LNHDA, SQIVND (reference sequence). CDR3 nucleotides: TGTGCCAGTAGTAGAGGGTTCAATCAGCCCCAGCATTTT. This sequence encodes CASSRGFNQPQHF.

This clone was seen a few times. The chain uses TRBV7-2 and TRBJ2-1; TRBD1 matches at 7 bases. The junction had 3 bases not matched to a gene; V was cut back by 6 bases and J by 1 base. This CDR3 is built from 14 residues. Per the germline V gene, CDR1 is SGHTA and CDR2 is FQGNSA. This chain's CDR3 is CASRRQGSYNEQFF. DNA of the CDR3: TGTGCCAGCAGGCGACAGGGTTCCTACAATGAGCAGTTCTTC.

The chain joins TRBV15 to TRBJ2-1, with 9 nucleotides matching TRBD1. Germline V gene data show CDR1 as LNHNV and CDR2 as YYDKDF (reference sequence). With V trimmed by 2 bases and J by 8 bases, 10 bases remained unmatched. The CDR3 extends over 16 amino acids. The CDR3 spells CATSRNPGQGMDEQFF. The CDR3 bases are TGTGCCACCAGCAGAAACCCGGGACAGGGAATGGATGAGCAGTTCTTC.

This sequence joins TRBV7-6 and TRBJ1-1; maybe TRBD1 (5 bases). The CDR3 spans 13 residues. Trimming cost V 5 bases and J 2 bases, with 9 bases left between them. CDR1 SGHVS and CDR2 FNYEAQ come from the germline V gene. The CDR3 protein is CASSPTGNTEAFF. The CDR3 nucleotides are TGTGCCAGCAGCCCAACAGGAAACACTGAAGCTTTCTTT.

The chain joins TRBV7-9 to TRBJ1-1; tentative D call: TRBD1 (5 bases). The ends were cut back, 6 bases at V and 2 bases at J, with 13 bases in the middle. This CDR3 spans 14 amino acids. Per the germline V gene, CDR1 is SEHNR and CDR2 is FQNEAQ (reference sequence). This CDR3 reads CASRKGGVNTEAFF. CDR3 nucleotide sequence: TGTGCCAGCAGGAAAGGAGGGGTTAACACTGAAGCTTTCTTT. The complete variable domain, with remaining parts taken from reference TRBV7-9 and TRBJ1-1, reads DTGVSQNPRHKITKRGQNVTFRCDPISEHNRLYWYRQTLGQGPEFLTYFQNEAQLEKSRLLSDRFSAERPKGSFSTLEIQRTEQGDSAMYLCASRKGGVNTEAFFGQGTRLTVV.

The chain joins TRBV10-3 to TRBJ2-5, with D unclear. V was shortened by 0 bases and J by 2 bases, with 7 bases between the two germline ends. Germline V CDR1 and CDR2: ENHRY, SYGVKD. CDR3 length equals 14 residues. The DNA for the CDR3 is TGTGCCATCAGTGAGTCGAGACGGCAAGAGACCCAGTACTTC. As protein: CAISESRRQETQYF.